Reported below is one T cell receptor beta chain. The data belong to a study of OX40 agonist ivuxolimab in advanced cancers. The method was immunoSEQ multiplex PCR; TCRdb's version includes in-frame clones alone and lacks a portion of them. The table lists 50,000 to 70,000 clones, 86% of them singletons. CDR3 length: 16 amino acids. Germline values: CDR1 SGHRS, CDR2 YFSETQ. Trimming removed 2 bases at V and 2 bases at J, with 11 bases between. This clonotype was sampled from an adult with an advanced solid tumor such as melanoma, head and neck, liver or kidney cancer. The sample in question was CD4+ or CD8+ T cells sorted from blood, obtained in a trial of the OX40 agonist ivuxolimab. The chain employs TRBV5-1 and TRBJ2-6, with D possibly matching TRBD1 (6 bases). The CDR3: CASSLNTGTGANVLTF. In DNA, the CDR3 is TGCGCCAGCAGCTTAAATACAGGGACTGGGGCCAACGTCCTGACTTTC.